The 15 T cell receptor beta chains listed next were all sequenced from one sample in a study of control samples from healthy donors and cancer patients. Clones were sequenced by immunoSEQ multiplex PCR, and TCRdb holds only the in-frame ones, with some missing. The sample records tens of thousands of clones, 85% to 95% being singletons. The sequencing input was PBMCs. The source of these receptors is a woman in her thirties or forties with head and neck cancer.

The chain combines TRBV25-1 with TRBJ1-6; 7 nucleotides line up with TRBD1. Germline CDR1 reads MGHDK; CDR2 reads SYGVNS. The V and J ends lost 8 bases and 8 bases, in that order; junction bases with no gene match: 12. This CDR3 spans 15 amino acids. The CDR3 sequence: CASVPRGAGDSPLHF. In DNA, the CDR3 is TGTGCCAGCGTGCCCAGGGGGGCGGGAGATTCACCCCTCCACTTT.

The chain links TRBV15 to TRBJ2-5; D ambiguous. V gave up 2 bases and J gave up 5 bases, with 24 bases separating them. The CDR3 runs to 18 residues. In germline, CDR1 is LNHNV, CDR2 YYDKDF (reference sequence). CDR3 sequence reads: CATSRSAPLDPSRETQYF. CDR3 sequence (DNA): TGTGCCACCAGCAGATCAGCGCCACTGGACCCCTCACGGGAGACCCAGTACTTC.

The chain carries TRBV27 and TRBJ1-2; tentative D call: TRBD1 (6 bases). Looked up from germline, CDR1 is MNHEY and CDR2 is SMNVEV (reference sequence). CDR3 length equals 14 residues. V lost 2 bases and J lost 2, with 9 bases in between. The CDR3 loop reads CASSLRGQNYGYTF. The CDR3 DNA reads TGTGCCAGCAGTTTAAGAGGACAGAACTATGGCTACACCTTC.

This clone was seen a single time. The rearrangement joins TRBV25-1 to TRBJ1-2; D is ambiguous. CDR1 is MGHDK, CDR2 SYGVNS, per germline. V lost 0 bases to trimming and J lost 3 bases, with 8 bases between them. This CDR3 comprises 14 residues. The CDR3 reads CASSEYAGHYGYTF. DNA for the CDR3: TGTGCCAGCAGTGAATACGCCGGACACTATGGCTACACCTTC.

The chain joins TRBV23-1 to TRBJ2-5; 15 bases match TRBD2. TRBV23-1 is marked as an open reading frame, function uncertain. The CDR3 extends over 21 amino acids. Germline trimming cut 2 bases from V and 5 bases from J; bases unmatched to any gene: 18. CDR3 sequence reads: CASSQPQDIYRTSGRGETQYF. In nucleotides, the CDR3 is TGCGCCAGCAGTCAACCCCAGGACATATATAGGACTAGCGGGAGGGGGGAGACCCAGTACTTC.

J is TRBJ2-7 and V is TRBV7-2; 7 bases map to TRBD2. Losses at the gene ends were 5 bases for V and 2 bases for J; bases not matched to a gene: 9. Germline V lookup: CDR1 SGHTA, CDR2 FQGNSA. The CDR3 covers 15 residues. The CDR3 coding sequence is TGTGCCAGCAGCCGTCTCCCGGGACTACCCTACGAGCAGTACTTC. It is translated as CASSRLPGLPYEQYF.

The CDR3 sequence: CASSAAGSTGELFF. CDR3 in DNA: TGTGCCAGCAGTGCTGCAGGATCCACCGGGGAGCTGTTTTTT. The V call is TRBV6-4, the J call TRBJ2-2; D not resolved. The CDR3 has 14 residues. Trimming shortened V by 4 bases and J by 4 bases, and 10 bases separated the two germline ends. Looked up from germline, CDR1 is MRHNA and CDR2 is SNTAGT.

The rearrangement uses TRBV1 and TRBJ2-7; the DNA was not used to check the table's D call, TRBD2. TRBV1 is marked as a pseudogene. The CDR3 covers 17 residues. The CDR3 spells CTSSPITMRNLPYEQYF. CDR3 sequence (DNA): TGCACCAGCAGCCCCATCACGATGCGGAACTTGCCCTACGAGCAGTACTTC.

The CDR3 protein is CASTVGNIQYF. DNA for the CDR3: TGTGCCAGCACGGTAGGGAACATTCAGTACTTC. This chain uses TRBV6-6 with TRBJ2-4; D gene unclear. The CDR3 contains 11 residues. Trimming took 7 bases from V and 7 from J, leaving 8 bases between them. In germline, CDR1 is MNHNY, CDR2 SVGAGI (reference sequence).

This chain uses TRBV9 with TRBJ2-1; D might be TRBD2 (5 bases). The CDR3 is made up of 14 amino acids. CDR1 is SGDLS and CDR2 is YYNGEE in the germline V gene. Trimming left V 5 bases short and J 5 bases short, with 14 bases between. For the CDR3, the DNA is TGTGCCAGCAGTCCCGGAGGAGTCGACAATGAGCAGTTCTTC. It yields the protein CASSPGGVDNEQFF.

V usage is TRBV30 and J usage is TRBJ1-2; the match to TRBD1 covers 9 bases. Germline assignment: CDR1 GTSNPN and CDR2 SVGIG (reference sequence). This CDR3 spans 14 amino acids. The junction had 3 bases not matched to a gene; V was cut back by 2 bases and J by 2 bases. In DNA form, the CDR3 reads TGTGCCTGGAGTACGGGACAGGGAAACTATGGCTACACCTTC. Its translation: CAWSTGQGNYGYTF.

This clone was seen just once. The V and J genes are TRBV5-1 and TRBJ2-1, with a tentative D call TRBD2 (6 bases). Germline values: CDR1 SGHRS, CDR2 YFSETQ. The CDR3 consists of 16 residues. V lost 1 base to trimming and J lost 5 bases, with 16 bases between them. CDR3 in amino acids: CASSLLSWTNNNEQFF. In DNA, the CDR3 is TGCGCCAGCAGCTTGCTATCTTGGACTAACAACAATGAGCAGTTCTTC. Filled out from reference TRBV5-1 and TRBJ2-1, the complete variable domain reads KAGVTQTPRYLIKTRGQQVTLSCSPISGHRSVSWYQQTPGQGLQFLFEYFSETQRNKGNFPGRFSGRQFSNSRSEMNVSTLELGDSALYLCASSLLSWTNNNEQFFGPGTRLTVL.

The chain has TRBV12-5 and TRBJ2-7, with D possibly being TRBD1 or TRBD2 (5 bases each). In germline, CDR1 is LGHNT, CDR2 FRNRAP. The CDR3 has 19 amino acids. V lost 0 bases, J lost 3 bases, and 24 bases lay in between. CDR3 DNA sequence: TGTGCTAGTGGTTTGGTTACAAGCTCGAGGGGTGTCCCTTTCTACGAGCAGTACTTC. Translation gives CASGLVTSSRGVPFYEQYF. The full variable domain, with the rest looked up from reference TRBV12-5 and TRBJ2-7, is DARVTQTPRHKVTEMGQEVTMRCQPILGHNTVFWYRQTMMQGLELLAYFRNRAPLDDSGMPKDRFSAEMPDATLATLKIQPSEPRDSAVYFCASGLVTSSRGVPFYEQYFGPGTRLTVT.

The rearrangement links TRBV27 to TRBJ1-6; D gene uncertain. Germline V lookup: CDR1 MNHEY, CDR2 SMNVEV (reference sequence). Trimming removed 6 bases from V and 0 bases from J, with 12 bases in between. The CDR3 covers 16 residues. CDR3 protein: CASSNILSSYNSPLHF. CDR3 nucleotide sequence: TGTGCCAGCAGCAATATTCTGAGCTCCTATAATTCACCCCTCCACTTT.

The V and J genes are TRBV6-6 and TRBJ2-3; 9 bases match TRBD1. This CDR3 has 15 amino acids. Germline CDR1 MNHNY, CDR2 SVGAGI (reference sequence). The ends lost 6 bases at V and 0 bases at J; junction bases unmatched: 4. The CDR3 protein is CASRVTGGSTDTQYF. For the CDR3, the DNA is TGTGCCAGCAGAGTGACAGGGGGTAGCACAGATACGCAGTATTTT.